Reported below is one T cell receptor (beta chain). Its matching antigen is unknown. The CDR3 is made up of 15 amino acids. Trimming removed 1 base from V and 0 bases from J, with 8 bases in between. CDR1 is SEHNR, CDR2 FQNEAQ, per germline (reference sequence). This entry comes from a study of long-term antiretroviral therapy in people with HIV. The overall study: The earliest samples came from an era when ART typically awaited falling CD4 counts.

Study-wide findings and caveats: Before ART, certain clones expanded, and these dominated the repertoire at all time points. It was observed that HIV repertoires exhibited narrower CDR3 length ranges than controls.

Running of the v3.0 immunoSEQ assay took place at survey level. Assay used: immunoSEQ multiplex PCR; TCRdb lists only in-frame clones, some missing. The data show around 17,000 clones, 76% seen once. The sequence came from a woman aged 50 to 65 with HIV. The sequencing used unsorted PBMCs, collected around 2.5 years before starting antiretroviral therapy. J is TRBJ2-3 and V is TRBV7-9; D gene ambiguous. The CDR3 region is CASSLGSSSTDTQYF. CDR3 nucleotide sequence: TGTGCCAGCAGCTTAGGCTCTAGTAGCACAGATACGCAGTATTTT.